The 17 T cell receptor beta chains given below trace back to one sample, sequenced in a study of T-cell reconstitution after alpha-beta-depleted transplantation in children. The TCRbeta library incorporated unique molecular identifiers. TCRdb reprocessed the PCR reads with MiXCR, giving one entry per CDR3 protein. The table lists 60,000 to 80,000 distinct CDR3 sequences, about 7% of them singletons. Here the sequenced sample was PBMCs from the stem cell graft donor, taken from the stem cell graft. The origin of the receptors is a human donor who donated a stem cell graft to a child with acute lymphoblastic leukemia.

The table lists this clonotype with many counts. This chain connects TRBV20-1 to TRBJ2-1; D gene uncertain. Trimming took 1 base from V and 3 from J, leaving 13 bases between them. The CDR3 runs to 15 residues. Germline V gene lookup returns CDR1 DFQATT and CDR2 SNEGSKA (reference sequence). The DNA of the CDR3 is TGCAGTGCTAGAGTATCTAGTCCGCACTACAATGAGCAGTTCTTC. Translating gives CSARVSSPHYNEQFF.

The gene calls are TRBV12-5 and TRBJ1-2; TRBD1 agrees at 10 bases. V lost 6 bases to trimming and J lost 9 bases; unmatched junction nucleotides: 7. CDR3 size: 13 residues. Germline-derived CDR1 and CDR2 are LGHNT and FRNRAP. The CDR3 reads CASGHRDRGSYTF. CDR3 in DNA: TGTGCTAGTGGGCACCGGGACAGGGGAAGCTACACCTTC.

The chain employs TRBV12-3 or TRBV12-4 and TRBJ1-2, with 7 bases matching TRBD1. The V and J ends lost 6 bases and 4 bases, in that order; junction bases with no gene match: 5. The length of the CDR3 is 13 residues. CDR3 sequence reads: CASRLTGPYGYTF. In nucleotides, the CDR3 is TGTGCCAGCAGGTTGACAGGGCCCTATGGCTACACCTTC.

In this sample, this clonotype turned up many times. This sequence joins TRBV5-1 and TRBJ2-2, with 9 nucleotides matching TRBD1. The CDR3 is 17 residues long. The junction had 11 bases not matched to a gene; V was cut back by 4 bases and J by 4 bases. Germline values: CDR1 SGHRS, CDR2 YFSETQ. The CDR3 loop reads CASSLLAGQGGTGELFF. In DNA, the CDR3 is TGCGCCAGCAGCCTCCTGGCGGGACAGGGTGGCACCGGGGAGCTGTTTTTT.

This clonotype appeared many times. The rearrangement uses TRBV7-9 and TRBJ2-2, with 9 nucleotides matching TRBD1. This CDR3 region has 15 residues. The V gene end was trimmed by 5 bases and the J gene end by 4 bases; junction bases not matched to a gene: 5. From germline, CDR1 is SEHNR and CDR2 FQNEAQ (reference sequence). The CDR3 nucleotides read TGTGCCAGCAGCCAGGGACAGGGAGGCACCGGGGAGCTGTTTTTT. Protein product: CASSQGQGGTGELFF.

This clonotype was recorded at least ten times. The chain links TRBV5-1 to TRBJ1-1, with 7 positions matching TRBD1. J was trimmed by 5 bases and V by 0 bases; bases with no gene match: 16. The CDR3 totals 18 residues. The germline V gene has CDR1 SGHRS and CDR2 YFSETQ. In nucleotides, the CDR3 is TGCGCCAGCAGCTTGGGGAGGACGACAGGGCCCGGCATTACTGAAGCTTTCTTT. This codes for CASSLGRTTGPGITEAFF. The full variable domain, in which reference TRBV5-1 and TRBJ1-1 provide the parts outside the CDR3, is KAGVTQTPRYLIKTRGQQVTLSCSPISGHRSVSWYQQTPGQGLQFLFEYFSETQRNKGNFPGRFSGRQFSNSRSEMNVSTLELGDSALYLCASSLGRTTGPGITEAFFGQGTRLTVV.

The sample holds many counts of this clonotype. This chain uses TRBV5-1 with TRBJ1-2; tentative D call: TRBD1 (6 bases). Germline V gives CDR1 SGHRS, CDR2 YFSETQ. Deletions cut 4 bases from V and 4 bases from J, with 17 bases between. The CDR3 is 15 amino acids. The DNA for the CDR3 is TGCGCCAGCAGCCCGGTCGGGGGCGAGAGCTATGGCTACACCTTC. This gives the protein CASSPVGGESYGYTF.

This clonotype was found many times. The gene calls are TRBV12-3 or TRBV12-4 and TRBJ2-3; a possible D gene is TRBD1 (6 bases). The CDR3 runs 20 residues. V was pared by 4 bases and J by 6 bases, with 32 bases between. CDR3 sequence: CASSSSGSYGRLRGTDTQYF. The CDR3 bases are TGTGCCAGCAGTTCCTCCGGGTCGTACGGCCGACTAAGGGGGACGGATACGCAGTATTTT.

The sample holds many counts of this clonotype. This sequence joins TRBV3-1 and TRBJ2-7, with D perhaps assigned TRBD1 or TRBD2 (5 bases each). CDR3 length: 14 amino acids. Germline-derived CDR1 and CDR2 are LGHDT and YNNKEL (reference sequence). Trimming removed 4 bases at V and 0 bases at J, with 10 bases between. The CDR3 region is CASSPGPSSYEQYF. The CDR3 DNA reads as TGTGCCAGCAGCCCGGGACCGAGCTCCTACGAGCAGTACTTC.

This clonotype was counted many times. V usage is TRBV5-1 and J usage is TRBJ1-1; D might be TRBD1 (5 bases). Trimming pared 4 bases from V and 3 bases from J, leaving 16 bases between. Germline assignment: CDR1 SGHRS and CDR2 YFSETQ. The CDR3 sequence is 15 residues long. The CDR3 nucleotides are TGCGCCAGCAGCCAGGACGTAGGGACCTACACTGAAGCTTTCTTT. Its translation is CASSQDVGTYTEAFF.

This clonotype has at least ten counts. DNA of the CDR3: TGCGCCAGCAGCGGCCCGGGACTAGCGGGGGCAGATACGCAGTATTTT. It translates to CASSGPGLAGADTQYF. The rearrangement links TRBV5-1 to TRBJ2-3, with 14 positions matching TRBD2. The junction had 5 bases not matched to a gene; V was cut back by 4 bases and J by 4 bases. Germline V gene data show CDR1 as SGHRS and CDR2 as YFSETQ. The CDR3 has 16 amino acids.

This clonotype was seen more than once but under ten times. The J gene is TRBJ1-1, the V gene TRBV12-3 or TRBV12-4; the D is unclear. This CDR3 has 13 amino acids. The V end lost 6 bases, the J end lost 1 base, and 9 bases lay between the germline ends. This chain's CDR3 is CASSPPKNTEAFF. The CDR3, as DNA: TGTGCCAGCAGCCCACCCAAGAACACTGAAGCTTTCTTT.

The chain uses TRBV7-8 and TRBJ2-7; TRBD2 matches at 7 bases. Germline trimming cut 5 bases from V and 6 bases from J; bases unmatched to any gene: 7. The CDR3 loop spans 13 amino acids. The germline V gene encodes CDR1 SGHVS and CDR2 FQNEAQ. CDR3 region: CASSGGGLSEQYF. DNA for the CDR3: TGTGCCAGCAGCGGGGGGGGGTTATCCGAGCAGTACTTC.

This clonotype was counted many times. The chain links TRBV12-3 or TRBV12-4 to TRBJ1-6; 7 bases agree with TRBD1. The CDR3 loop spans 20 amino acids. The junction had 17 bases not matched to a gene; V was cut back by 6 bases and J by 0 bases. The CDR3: CASRPDGTADFLSYNSPLHF. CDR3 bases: TGTGCCAGCAGGCCCGATGGGACAGCCGATTTTCTCTCCTATAATTCACCCCTCCACTTT.

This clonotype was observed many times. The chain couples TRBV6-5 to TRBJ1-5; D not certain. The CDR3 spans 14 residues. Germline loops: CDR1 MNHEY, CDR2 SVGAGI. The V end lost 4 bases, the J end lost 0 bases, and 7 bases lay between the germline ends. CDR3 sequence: CASSLHNSNQPQHF. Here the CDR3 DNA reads TGTGCCAGCAGTTTACACAATAGCAATCAGCCCCAGCATTTT.

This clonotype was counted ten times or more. The CDR3 here is CASSPGSSGGTDTQYF. Written as DNA, the CDR3 is TGCGCCAGCAGCCCTGGTTCTAGCGGGGGAACAGATACGCAGTATTTT. This chain uses TRBV5-1 with TRBJ2-3; 10 nucleotides line up with TRBD2. Losses at the gene ends were 4 bases for V and 3 bases for J; bases not matched to a gene: 8. CDR3 length: 16 amino acids. From germline, CDR1 is SGHRS and CDR2 YFSETQ.

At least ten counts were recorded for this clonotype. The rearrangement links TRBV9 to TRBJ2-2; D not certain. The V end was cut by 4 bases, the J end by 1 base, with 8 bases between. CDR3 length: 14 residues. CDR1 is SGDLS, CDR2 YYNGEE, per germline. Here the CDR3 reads CASSLILNTGELFF. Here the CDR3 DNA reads TGTGCCAGCAGCTTAATTTTGAACACCGGGGAGCTGTTTTTT.